These 30 T cell receptor beta chains originate from one sample sequenced in a study of T cells in Graves' hyperthyroidism and ophthalmopathy. It was RNA transcripts that yielded the amplified TCR beta CDR3 regions. HTBI primers were employed in a first-round RT-PCR of the TCR CDR3. MiXCR, run by TCRdb on the multiplex PCR reads, gives a single entry per CDR3 protein. The table shows roughly 380,000 distinct CDR3 sequences, with around 15% occurring only once. The sequencing input was blood. The receptor set was obtained from a woman between 18 and 30 years old with Graves' hyperthyroidism.

Concerning this clonotype: This CDR3 fails to terminate in the conserved phenylalanine or tryptophan, so it likely reflects a read error. The chain joins TRBV12-3 or TRBV12-4 to TRBJ1-2; 8 positions match TRBD1. CDR3 size: 17 residues. The J segment lost 5 bases and the V segment lost 5 bases, leaving 16 bases of the junction unmatched. CDR3 region: CASSAFTRQGKGYGYTS. The CDR3 coding sequence is TGTGCCAGCAGTGCCTTTACGCGACAGGGGAAAGGATATGGCTACACCTCC.

The chain has TRBV19 and TRBJ2-7; TRBD2 matches 8 bases. Trimming cost V 3 bases and J 5 bases; bases outside gene matches: 9. CDR1 and CDR2 from the germline V gene are LNHDA and SQIVND (reference sequence). The CDR3 extends over 15 amino acids. CDR3 DNA: TGTGCCAGTAGTATTGCAGCGGGAGTAGGAAACGAGCAGTACTTC. Its protein product is CASSIAAGVGNEQYF.

The sample holds many counts of this clonotype. V gene TRBV11-1 combines with J gene TRBJ1-1; D gene ambiguous. The V end lost 6 bases, the J end lost 1 base, and 12 bases lay between the germline ends. Germline V gene lookup returns CDR1 SGHAT and CDR2 FQDESV (reference sequence). The CDR3 totals 14 residues. Written as DNA, the CDR3 is TGTGCCAGCAGAGCGAGGGTAGGGAACACTGAAGCTTTCTTT. Translating gives CASRARVGNTEAFF. Supplemented by reference TRBV11-1 and TRBJ1-1, the full variable domain reads EAEVAQSPRYKITEKSQAVAFWCDPISGHATLYWYRQILGQGPELLVQFQDESVVDDSQLPKDRFSAERLKGVDSTLKIQPAELGDSAMYLCASRARVGNTEAFFGQGTRLTVV.

This clonotype was detected only a few times. The V call is TRBV12-5, the J call TRBJ2-1; TRBD1 matches at 10 bases. Germline V gene data show CDR1 as LGHNT and CDR2 as FRNRAP. V gave up 4 bases and J gave up 1 base; unmatched junction bases: 1. This CDR3 spans 15 amino acids. CDR3 residues: CASGSGQGSYNEQFF. The CDR3 coding sequence is TGTGCTAGTGGTTCGGGACAGGGGTCCTACAATGAGCAGTTCTTC.

A remark on this clonotype: A single base separates this from a much larger clone, so it may be a read error. V and J are TRBV6-2 or TRBV6-3 and TRBJ1-2; possible D gene TRBD1, 5 bases. CDR1 and CDR2 (germline): MNHEY, SVGEGT. This CDR3 is built from 13 residues. V was trimmed by 9 bases and J by 1 base, leaving 12 bases between them. This CDR3 is CASWTRFNYGYTF. CDR3 in DNA: TGTGCCAGTTGGACAAGGTTTAACTATGGCTACACCTTC.

This clonotype was detected many times. The rearrangement links TRBV6-5 to TRBJ2-3, with D possibly matching TRBD2 (5 bases). Deletions cut 2 bases from V and 1 base from J, with 10 bases between. The CDR3 sequence is 15 residues long. CDR1 MNHEY and CDR2 SVGAGI come from the germline V gene. The CDR3 spells CASSYGESGTDTQYF. In DNA, the CDR3 is TGTGCCAGCAGTTACGGGGAGTCCGGCACAGATACGCAGTATTTT.

This clonotype was found many times. This chain joins TRBV28 and TRBJ1-4; tentatively, D is TRBD1 (5 bases). CDR1 MDHEN and CDR2 SYDVKM come from the germline V gene. V lost 3 bases, J lost 8 bases, and 13 bases lay in between. This CDR3 is built from 14 residues. The CDR3 protein is CASSFGGGIEKLFF. The CDR3 bases are TGTGCCAGCAGTTTTGGGGGGGGGATAGAAAAACTGTTTTTT.

This clonotype was seen ten or more times. CDR3: CASIGGVQPQHF. The CDR3, as DNA: TGTGCCAGCATAGGGGGGGTTCAGCCCCAGCATTTT. This chain uses TRBV27 with TRBJ1-5; D possibly corresponds to TRBD1 (6 bases). Per germline, CDR1 MNHEY and CDR2 SMNVEV (reference sequence). Deletions cut 7 bases from V and 6 bases from J, with 10 bases between. The CDR3 has 12 amino acids.

Comments on this clonotype: This may be a read error, as it is one base from a much larger clone. DNA for the CDR3: TGTGCCAGCATCCCTAGGGCCCGGACAAGGGCCAACACTGAAGCTTTCTTT. It codes for CASIPRARTRANTEAFF. This sequence joins TRBV27 and TRBJ1-1, with D possibly being TRBD1 (5 bases). The V and J ends lost 7 bases and 2 bases respectively, with 23 bases between them. Germline V gene data show CDR1 as MNHEY and CDR2 as SMNVEV (reference sequence). The CDR3 has 17 amino acids.

This chain links TRBV10-1 with TRBJ2-3; TRBD2 agrees at 11 bases. In germline, CDR1 is WNHNN, CDR2 SYGVQD (reference sequence). The trim removed 4 bases at V and 4 bases at J, leaving 13 bases unmatched. The CDR3 is made up of 18 amino acids. CDR3: CASSAGTSGTPPADTQYF. CDR3 DNA sequence: TGCGCCAGCAGTGCAGGGACTAGCGGAACTCCGCCCGCAGATACGCAGTATTTT.

The genes are TRBV10-3 and TRBJ1-1; 8 bases match TRBD1. Per germline, CDR1 ENHRY and CDR2 SYGVKD. The CDR3 is 16 residues long. V shed 7 bases, J shed 0 bases, and the junction held 10 bases outside the gene matches. The CDR3 is CAITPSQGALNTEAFF. The DNA of the CDR3 is TGTGCCATCACCCCCTCCCAGGGGGCCTTGAACACTGAAGCTTTCTTT.

At least ten counts were recorded for this clonotype. This chain connects TRBV11-1 to TRBJ1-2; D gene ambiguous. The CDR3 consists of 13 residues. Germline values: CDR1 SGHAT, CDR2 FQDESV (reference sequence). V was trimmed by 5 bases and J by 8 bases, leaving 15 bases between them. CDR3 bases: TGTGCCAGCAGCAAGTCACCGGGATTAGGCTACACCTTC. Protein sequence: CASSKSPGLGYTF.

Many counts were recorded for this clonotype. The chain has TRBV28 and TRBJ2-5; a possible D gene is TRBD1 (5 bases). V was pared by 5 bases and J by 4 bases, with 14 bases between. The CDR3 spans 14 residues. From germline, CDR1 is MDHEN and CDR2 SYDVKM. CDR3: CASSTPTVVETQYF. The CDR3 DNA follows: TGTGCCAGCAGTACACCGACAGTCGTAGAGACCCAGTACTTC.

At least ten counts were recorded for this clonotype. V usage is TRBV12-3 or TRBV12-4 and J usage is TRBJ2-5; the D gene could be TRBD1 or TRBD2 (5 bases each). The CDR3 totals 12 residues. The ends were cut back, 6 bases at V and 7 bases at J, with 12 bases in the middle. CDR3: CASREGKGTQYF. CDR3 nucleotide sequence: TGTGCCAGCAGAGAGGGGAAAGGGACCCAGTACTTC.

This clonotype was seen ten or more times. This chain connects TRBV28 to TRBJ2-7; no clear D. Trimming took 6 bases from V and 2 from J, leaving 17 bases between them. Per the germline V gene, CDR1 is MDHEN and CDR2 is SYDVKM. The CDR3 totals 15 residues. The CDR3 region has the DNA TGTGCCAGCAGACCTCGAACCTCGGTTACCTACGAGCAGTACTTC. Translation: CASRPRTSVTYEQYF.

This clonotype was recorded many times. The chain joins TRBV9 to TRBJ2-3; 8 bases line up with TRBD2. Per germline, CDR1 SGDLS and CDR2 YYNGEE. This CDR3 contains 16 residues. Trimming cost V 2 bases and J 4 bases; bases outside gene matches: 9. CDR3 DNA sequence: TGTGCCAGCAGCGTCTACTCAGCGGGAGTGGCAGATACGCAGTATTTT. The encoded protein is CASSVYSAGVADTQYF.

This clonotype appeared many times. The gene calls are TRBV4-3 and TRBJ2-5, with TRBD2 as a possible D gene (5 bases). Per germline, CDR1 LGHNA and CDR2 YSLEER. Between the trimmed V and J ends, which lost 0 bases and 1 base, there was a span of 12 bases. The CDR3 has 16 residues. CDR3 in amino acids: CASSQDYPGSQETQYF. Written as DNA, the CDR3 is TGCGCCAGCAGCCAAGATTATCCGGGGTCCCAAGAGACCCAGTACTTC.

This clonotype has ten or more counts. The chain uses TRBV28 and TRBJ1-1; D unresolved. This CDR3 has 15 residues. Germline V lookup: CDR1 MDHEN, CDR2 SYDVKM. Deletions cut 5 bases from V and 0 bases from J, with 13 bases between. CDR3 amino acids: CASSTRTDMNTEAFF. Here the CDR3 DNA reads TGTGCCAGCAGTACCAGGACCGACATGAACACTGAAGCTTTCTTT.

V usage is TRBV5-1 and J usage is TRBJ1-1, with TRBD1 identical over 10 bases. This CDR3 is built from 15 residues. Germline CDR1 reads SGHRS; CDR2 reads YFSETQ. Germline trimming cut 4 bases from V and 5 bases from J; bases unmatched to any gene: 8. The CDR3 is CASSVTGTGVTEAFF. CDR3 in DNA: TGCGCCAGCAGCGTCACCGGGACAGGGGTTACTGAAGCTTTCTTT.

The rearrangement joins TRBV14 to TRBJ2-1, with TRBD2 matching 11 bases. The CDR3 runs to 16 residues. V shed 0 bases and J 7 bases; nucleotides not matched to a gene: 5. Germline CDR1 is SGHDN and CDR2 is FVKESK. The CDR3 nucleotides are TGTGCCAGCAGCCAAGATCGGCTAGCGGGAGGAAATGAGCAGTTCTTC. Encoded protein: CASSQDRLAGGNEQFF.

This clonotype was seen ten or more times. The chain links TRBV27 to TRBJ1-6, with TRBD1 identical over 8 bases. The CDR3 extends over 15 amino acids. CDR1 is MNHEY and CDR2 is SMNVEV in the germline V gene (reference sequence). V lost 5 bases and J lost 5; bases outside the gene matches: 5. The CDR3 loop is CASSDRGNHNSPLHF. In DNA, the CDR3 is TGTGCCAGCAGTGACAGGGGTAACCATAATTCACCCCTCCACTTT.

Many counts were recorded for this clonotype. The V and J genes are TRBV27 and TRBJ1-5; no definite D call. This CDR3 contains 15 residues. CDR1 and CDR2 (germline): MNHEY, SMNVEV (reference sequence). The V and J ends lost 8 bases and 0 bases respectively, with 14 bases between them. CDR3 DNA sequence: TGTGCCAGCGGAATAAGGGCAGATAGCAATCAGCCCCAGCATTTT. Translation: CASGIRADSNQPQHF.

This clonotype was recorded a few times. The rearrangement links TRBV20-1 to TRBJ2-7; no reliable D call. Germline-derived CDR1 and CDR2 are DFQATT and SNEGSKA (reference sequence). The CDR3 consists of 13 residues. Trimming left V 0 bases short and J 3 bases short, with 9 bases between. CDR3 residues: CSARDQQIYEQYF. CDR3 coding DNA: TGCAGTGCTAGAGATCAACAGATCTACGAGCAGTACTTC.

There are many counts of this clonotype. The chain employs TRBV7-2 and TRBJ2-1; 7 bases match TRBD2. The germline V gene has CDR1 SGHTA and CDR2 FQGNSA. J was trimmed by 0 bases and V by 6 bases; bases with no gene match: 14. CDR3 length: 18 amino acids. CDR3 coding DNA: TGTGCCAGCAGGGGGACTATTGGTCGGAGACACTCCTACAATGAGCAGTTCTTC. This codes for CASRGTIGRRHSYNEQFF.

This clonotype has ten or more counts. The chain uses TRBV30 and TRBJ1-1, with no clear D. Germline lookup yields CDR1 GTSNPN and CDR2 SVGIG (reference sequence). This CDR3 has 11 residues. V lost 3 bases and J lost 7, with 9 bases in between. CDR3 residues: CAWSTLSEAFF. CDR3 bases: TGTGCCTGGAGCACACTCAGTGAAGCTTTCTTT.

This clonotype was detected a few times. The V call is TRBV9, the J call TRBJ2-1; 9 nucleotides match TRBD2. The CDR3 runs to 15 residues. V lost 2 bases and J lost 7; bases outside the gene matches: 7. Germline loops: CDR1 SGDLS, CDR2 YYNGEE. CDR3 region: CASSVAGGPGNEQFF. The CDR3 bases are TGTGCCAGCAGCGTCGCGGGAGGGCCTGGGAATGAGCAGTTCTTC.

The chain recombines TRBV19 with TRBJ2-5; TRBD1 aligns across 10 bases. The CDR3 has 13 residues. V gave up 4 bases and J gave up 6 bases; unmatched junction bases: 2. Per the germline V gene, CDR1 is LNHDA and CDR2 is SQIVND (reference sequence). The CDR3 DNA follows: TGTGCCAGTAGTAGGGACAGGGGACAGACCCAGTACTTC. Its translation is CASSRDRGQTQYF.

This clonotype was detected many times. The chain has TRBV20-1 and TRBJ2-3; D possibly corresponds to TRBD2 (5 bases). The length of the CDR3 is 15 residues. In germline, CDR1 is DFQATT, CDR2 SNEGSKA (reference sequence). V was clipped by 1 base and J by 2 bases, with 13 bases between them. CDR3 bases: TGCAGTGCTAGAGTGCGCACGGGGTACACAGATACGCAGTATTTT. This sequence encodes CSARVRTGYTDTQYF.

This clonotype came up many times. V is TRBV6-5 and J is TRBJ1-5; D perhaps matches TRBD1 (5 bases). CDR1 is MNHEY and CDR2 is SVGAGI in the germline V gene. The CDR3 totals 13 residues. V was clipped by 2 bases and J by 4 bases, with 6 bases between them. CDR3 region: CASSYGGNQPQHF. DNA of the CDR3: TGTGCCAGCAGTTACGGGGGAAATCAGCCCCAGCATTTT.

This clonotype came up a few times. The CDR3 bases are TGCAGCGTTAGGGGGCTTGGGGGAAACACCATATATTTT. Translation: CSVRGLGGNTIYF. The chain couples TRBV29-1 to TRBJ1-3; 7 positions agree with TRBD1. With 5 bases clipped from V and 4 bases from J, the junction kept 5 bases outside the gene matches. This CDR3 region has 13 residues. Germline CDR1 SQVTM, CDR2 ANQGSEA.